A selection of T cell receptor beta chains follows, all from one sample in a study of early stage breast cancer tumors. TCRdb's table, derived via immunoSEQ multiplex PCR, lists solely in-frame clones and lacks some. The sample lists 2,500 or so clones; less than 75% were seen once. Input material: normal breast tissue next to the tumor. The origin of the receptors is a person in their fifties with breast cancer. The CDR3 runs from the conserved cysteine through the conserved F or W. A D gene is named only where the DNA matches it firmly. Rows give clone size only sometimes, using once, few, many, or a class for an expanded clone.

NA	TRBV6-1	TRBJ2-5	NA	CASSDSGIGTQYF	TGTGCCAGCAGTGACTCGGGGATTGGAACCCAGTACTTC
NA	TRBV18	TRBJ2-2	NA	CASSPGLQNTGELFF	TGTGCCAGCTCACCAGGGCTCCAGAACACCGGGGAGCTGTTTTTT
NA	TRBV7-6	TRBJ1-4	NA	CASSLIENNEKLFF	TGTGCCAGCAGCTTAATAGAAAATAATGAAAAACTGTTTTTT
NA	TRBV10-3	TRBJ2-7	once	CAISELSDSYEQYF	TGTGCCATCAGTGAGTTGAGCGACTCCTACGAGCAGTACTTC
NA	TRBV7-9	TRBJ2-7	NA	CASSLGGANEQYF	TGTGCCAGCAGCCTGGGGGGGGCCAACGAGCAGTACTTC
NA	TRBV13	TRBJ2-7	NA	CASSVRTRFYEQYF	TGTGCCAGCAGCGTACGGACCCGGTTCTACGAGCAGTACTTC
NA	TRBV6-6	TRBJ2-3	NA	CASTPTGSRSTDTQYF	TGTGCCAGCACCCCGACAGGATCCCGCAGCACAGATACGCAGTATTTT
NA	TRBV19	TRBJ2-7	NA	CASSINSYEQYF	TGTGCCAGTAGTATCAACTCCTACGAGCAGTACTTC
NA	TRBV5-6	TRBJ2-7	few	CASSFPSGAYEQYF	TGTGCCAGCAGCTTCCCCTCAGGGGCCTACGAGCAGTACTTC
NA	TRBV5-8	TRBJ2-1	NA	CASSFGVAAYNEQFF	TGTGCCAGCAGCTTCGGGGTAGCCGCCTACAATGAGCAGTTCTTC